This TCR beta chain derives from a study of human T cells and chemical hapten exposure. For the study at large: Subjects had 2% DPC placed on about 2 cm by about 2 cm of upper inner arm skin for sensitization.

The CDR3 runs 15 residues. V was trimmed by 0 bases and J by 0 bases, leaving 12 bases between them. From germline, CDR1 is DFQATT and CDR2 SNEGSKA (reference sequence). TCRdb reprocessed the RACE reads with MiXCR, giving one entry per CDR3 protein. The sample consists of about 400,000 distinct CDR3 sequences, 6% to 7% of them appearing once. This sample's time point: patch test 2, 6 weeks after DPC sensitization. Specified treatment: therapeutic diphenylcyclopropenone sensitization with weekly scalp DPC. It was from unfractionated whole blood that total RNA was extracted. The rearrangement links TRBV20-1 to TRBJ2-7; tentatively, D is TRBD1 (6 bases). The sequence came from a woman between 18 and 29 years old with alopecia areata. Some clones in this sample may be carry-over from other donors' samples. The sample was whole blood, taken in connection with sensitization to the hapten diphenylcyclopropenone (DPC). The CDR3 sequence: CSARDRTVSSYEQYF. The DNA for the CDR3 is TGCAGTGCTAGAGACCGGACAGTTAGCTCCTACGAGCAGTACTTC.